This is a list of T cell receptor beta chains from one sample in a study of blood T cell repertoires in COVID-19. Clones were sequenced by immunoSEQ multiplex PCR, and TCRdb holds only the in-frame ones, with some missing. The sample lists approximately 79,000 clones; around 80% were seen once. Material: peripheral blood. The receptors stem from a man aged 45-65 years with COVID-19, enrolled during active disease. Each CDR3 is given with its conserved first and last residue. Fields, in order: J gene, V gene, D gene, clone size, CDR3 DNA, CDR3 protein. D genes are given only for firm matches. Only part of the rows carry a size: once, few, many, or a class if the clone is expanded.

>TRBJ1-4|TRBV30|NA|NA
TGTGCCCGGATCCAGGGACTGAATGAAAAACTGTTTTTT
CARIQGLNEKLFF
>TRBJ2-7|TRBV4-1|TRBD2|few
TGCGCCAGCAGCCAAATAGACATGGGACTAGCTACGGGTGAGCAGTACTTC
CASSQIDMGLATGEQYF
>TRBJ2-1|TRBV27|TRBD2|NA
TGTGCCAGCAGAAAAGGACTAGCGGGATACAATGAGCAGTTCTTC
CASRKGLAGYNEQFF
>TRBJ2-7|TRBV6-2/TRBV6-3|TRBD1|NA
TGTGCCAGCAGCCGGGACAGGGCCTCCTACGAGCAGTACTTC
CASSRDRASYEQYF
>TRBJ1-6|TRBV7-9|NA|NA
TGTGCCAGCAGCTATACAGGGATCGGTTCACCCCTCCACTTT
CASSYTGIGSPLHF
>TRBJ2-1|TRBV24-1|TRBD2|NA
TGTGCCACCAGTGATCCCGGGACTAGCGGTCCCCTTAATGAGCAGTTCTTC
CATSDPGTSGPLNEQFF
>TRBJ1-6|TRBV4-1|NA|few
TGCGCCAGCAGCCAAGATCTGACTTCGAGCTCCTATAATTCACCCCTCCACTTT
CASSQDLTSSSYNSPLHF
>TRBJ2-2|TRBV6-4|NA|many
TGTGCCAGCAGCGGAGGGGCAGAGCTTAACACCGGGGAGCTGTTTTTT
CASSGGAELNTGELFF
>TRBJ1-1|TRBV5-4|NA|NA
TGTGCCAGCAGCTTGGTAGCTGGGAACACTGAAGCTTTCTTT
CASSLVAGNTEAFF
>TRBJ2-7|TRBV28|NA|NA
TGTGCCAGCAGTTTATTCTCGGCGGGATCCTACGAGCAGTACTTC
CASSLFSAGSYEQYF
>TRBJ2-5|TRBV19|TRBD2|NA
TGTGCCAGTAGTGGAAGTAGGACTAGCGGGAGTAAAGAGACCCAGTACTTC
CASSGSRTSGSKETQYF
>TRBJ1-1|TRBV14|NA|NA
TGTGCCAGCAGCCAAGAATCGTTGGAGGGGACGAACACTGAAGCTTTCTTT
CASSQESLEGTNTEAFF
>TRBJ2-7|TRBV7-2|NA|NA
TGTGCCAGCAGCCTAACCGGTAGCGCCAGTGAGCAGTACTTC
CASSLTGSASEQYF
>TRBJ2-7|TRBV5-1|TRBD1|NA
TGCGCCAGCAGCATCGGGACAGCCTCCTCCTACGAGCAGTACTTC
CASSIGTASSYEQYF
>TRBJ2-6|TRBV19|NA|NA
TGTGCCAGTAGTATGCGCGTGGGTGGCGTGGCAGGTAGCTCTGGGGCCAACGTCCTGACTTTC
CASSMRVGGVAGSSGANVLTF
>TRBJ1-3|TRBV13|NA|few
TGTGCCAGCAGCTTCACTCAGGGGTCCTCTGGAAACACCATATATTTT
CASSFTQGSSGNTIYF
>TRBJ1-6|TRBV5-6|NA|few
TGTGCCAGCACCTCCCGGGGGTATAATTCACCCCTCCACTTT
CASTSRGYNSPLHF
>TRBJ2-2|TRBV19|NA|NA
TGTGCCAGCCGCTTCGAGGAAGGGGTTGGTTACACCGGGGAGCTGTTTTTT
CASRFEEGVGYTGELFF
>TRBJ2-2|TRBV5-4|NA|few
TGTGCCAGCAGCTTGGCGGGAGTAGGTACCGGGGAGCTGTTTTTT
CASSLAGVGTGELFF
>TRBJ2-2|TRBV11-2|NA|NA
TGTGCCAGCAGCCCTCTGACGGGTGTGAGCACCGGGGAGCTGTTTTTT
CASSPLTGVSTGELFF
>TRBJ1-5|TRBV19|NA|NA
TGTGCCAGCTCCAAGACAACAGGAGGGGTTTACAATCAGCCCCAGCATTTT
CASSKTTGGVYNQPQHF
>TRBJ1-2|TRBV24-1|NA|NA
TGTGCCACCAGCCTAGGAGAAACGGGCTACACCTTC
CATSLGETGYTF